The rows below give T cell receptor beta chains drawn from one sample of a study of shared clonotypes between healthy human individuals. Data came from immunoSEQ multiplex PCR; TCRdb stores just in-frame clones and leaves some out. The data show around 2,000,000 clones, with about 95% seen just once and more than 0.95% held by the top ten. Sequenced input: naive CD8+ T cells sorted from blood. The receptors derive from a man aged 18 to 29 in good health. CDR3s include the opening cysteine and the closing phenylalanine or tryptophan. D genes are given only for firm matches. Some rows have no size entry. The others give once, few or many, or a class for an expanded clone.

.,TRBV7-9,TRBJ1-1,17,.,CASSLVVGGTGEAEAFF,TGTGCCAGCAGCTTAGTGGTAGGCGGGACGGGGGAGGCTGAAGCTTTCTTT
.,TRBV4-1,TRBJ2-2,17,TRBD2,CASSQDPRGANTGELFF,TGCGCCAGCAGCCAAGATCCCCGGGGGGCGAACACCGGGGAGCTGTTTTTT
.,TRBV12-5,TRBJ2-7,13,.,CASGWDIDYEQYF,TGTGCTAGTGGGTGGGACATCGACTACGAGCAGTACTTC
.,TRBV9,TRBJ2-1,20,.,CASSAKSGTPNPWTIDEQFF,TGTGCCAGCAGCGCGAAGTCCGGGACTCCTAACCCATGGACGATAGACGAGCAGTTCTTC
.,TRBV7-3,TRBJ2-1,14,.,CASSPAKSYNEQFF,TGTGCCAGCAGCCCCGCCAAGTCCTACAATGAGCAGTTCTTC
.,TRBV6-5,TRBJ2-1,14,.,CASSYLPRLNEQFF,TGTGCCAGCAGTTACTTGCCTAGACTCAATGAGCAGTTCTTC
.,TRBV7-8,TRBJ1-1,18,TRBD1,CASSLKRDREFMNTEAFF,TGTGCCAGCAGCTTGAAACGGGACAGGGAATTTATGAACACTGAAGCTTTCTTT
once,TRBV6-5,TRBJ2-1,13,TRBD1,CASGTAYYNEQFF,TGTGCCAGCGGGACAGCTTACTACAATGAGCAGTTCTTC
few,TRBV19,TRBJ1-1,12,.,CATADRAAEAFF,TGTGCCACCGCGGACCGAGCGGCTGAAGCTTTCTTT
.,TRBV6-1,TRBJ2-5,14,.,CASSEAGFGETQYF,TGTGCCAGCAGTGAAGCAGGCTTTGGGGAGACCCAGTACTTC
.,TRBV7-6,TRBJ2-2,15,.,CASSPPRTNTGELFF,TGTGCCAGCAGCCCCCCTAGAACTAACACCGGGGAGCTGTTTTTT
.,TRBV4-2,TRBJ2-7,17,.,CASSQVLGDGDGYEQYF,TGTGCCAGCAGCCAAGTCCTAGGGGATGGGGACGGCTACGAGCAGTACTTC
.,TRBV2,TRBJ1-4,14,.,CATIPETGGEKLFF,TGTGCCACCATCCCTGAGACAGGAGGGGAAAAACTGTTTTTT
.,TRBV6-5,TRBJ1-2,16,.,CASSLERGGRIYGYTF,TGTGCCAGCAGTTTAGAGCGAGGGGGGCGGATATATGGCTACACCTTC
.,TRBV19,TRBJ1-5,16,.,CASSIARQYSNQPQHF,TGTGCCAGTAGTATAGCCAGGCAGTATAGCAATCAGCCCCAGCATTTT
.,TRBV27,TRBJ1-5,14,TRBD1,CASSYTGGGQPQHF,TGTGCCAGCAGCTATACAGGGGGAGGTCAGCCCCAGCATTTT
once,TRBV9,TRBJ2-2,15,.,CASSVVASNTGELFF,TGTGCCAGCAGCGTAGTCGCCTCAAACACCGGGGAGCTGTTTTTT
.,TRBV4-1,TRBJ2-7,17,.,CASSQDEEGTYSYEQYF,TGCGCCAGCAGCCAAGATGAAGAGGGGACCTACTCCTACGAGCAGTACTTC
.,TRBV7-9,TRBJ2-7,12,.,CATQAGSYEQYF,TGTGCCACTCAAGCGGGCTCCTACGAGCAGTACTTC
.,TRBV6-5,TRBJ2-7,12,.,CASTNGGGEQYF,TGTGCCAGCACCAACGGAGGGGGCGAGCAGTACTTC
.,TRBV12-2,TRBJ1-5,12,.,CASRSTGQPQHF,TGTGCAAGTCGTTCCACAGGGCAGCCCCAGCATTTT
.,TRBV5-1,TRBJ1-1,15,.,CASSLRWEGGTEAFF,TGCGCCAGCAGCTTGAGATGGGAGGGAGGCACTGAAGCTTTCTTT
.,TRBV4-1,TRBJ2-4,15,TRBD2,CASSQVGGEWDIQYF,TGCGCCAGCAGCCAGGTCGGGGGGGAATGGGACATTCAGTACTTC
.,TRBV4-1,TRBJ1-1,13,.,CASSQGVRTEAFF,TGCGCCAGCAGCCAAGGGGTGCGGACAGAAGCTTTCTTT
.,TRBV2,TRBJ2-3,15,TRBD1,CASSTGTGLSDTQYF,TGTGCCAGCAGTACCGGGACAGGGTTATCCGATACGCAGTATTTT
.,TRBV9,TRBJ2-7,13,.,CASSVGLEYEQYF,TGTGCCAGCAGCGTAGGCCTAGAGTACGAGCAGTACTTC
.,TRBV4-3,TRBJ1-2,13,.,CASSQDWGYGYTF,TGCGCCAGCAGCCAAGATTGGGGTTATGGCTACACCTTC
.,TRBV27,TRBJ2-7,14,TRBD1,CASSFVGTGAEQYF,TGTGCCAGCAGTTTCGTTGGGACAGGGGCCGAGCAGTACTTC
.,TRBV28,TRBJ1-1,12,.,CASSDLDDEAFF,TGTGCCAGCAGCGACCTCGACGATGAAGCTTTCTTT
.,TRBV6-1,TRBJ2-7,15,.,CASSDPGHITYEQYF,TGTGCCAGCAGTGACCCGGGACACATAACCTACGAGCAGTACTTC
.,TRBV6-1,TRBJ1-1,13,.,CASSVGGITEAFF,TGTGCCAGCAGTGTGGGGGGCATCACTGAAGCTTTCTTT
.,TRBV11-2,TRBJ1-6,14,.,CASSPPGSYSPLHF,TGTGCCAGCAGCCCCCCGGGCAGTTATTCACCCCTCCACTTT
.,TRBV11-2,TRBJ2-1,14,.,CASSLSPEYNEQFF,TGTGCCAGCAGCTTATCCCCAGAATACAATGAGCAGTTCTTC
.,TRBV15,TRBJ2-3,15,.,CATRPGRSSTDTQYF,TGTGCCACCAGACCTGGGAGATCTAGCACAGATACGCAGTATTTT
.,TRBV2,TRBJ2-5,17,TRBD2,CASSEPGTSGREETQYF,TGTGCCAGCAGTGAACCAGGGACTAGCGGGAGGGAAGAGACCCAGTACTTC
.,TRBV2,TRBJ1-1,11,.,CASSSGAEAFF,TGTGCCAGCAGTTCAGGGGCTGAAGCTTTCTTT
.,TRBV27,TRBJ2-2,16,.,CASSLSISWNTGELFF,TGTGCCAGCAGTTTATCGATTTCCTGGAACACCGGGGAGCTGTTTTTT
.,TRBV7-9,TRBJ2-5,18,TRBD1,CASSPLMVRDRGQETQYF,TGTGCCAGCAGCCCTCTCATGGTCCGGGACAGGGGGCAAGAGACCCAGTACTTC
.,TRBV29-1,TRBJ2-3,14,.,CSGLVEGGTDTQYF,TGCAGCGGTCTTGTTGAGGGGGGCACAGATACGCAGTATTTT
.,TRBV5-1,TRBJ1-1,15,TRBD1,CASSPGPGQETEAFF,TGCGCCAGCAGCCCAGGTCCGGGACAGGAGACTGAAGCTTTCTTT
once,TRBV4-1,TRBJ2-7,14,.,CASSQGPGSHEQYF,TGCGCCAGCAGCCAAGGACCAGGGTCCCACGAGCAGTACTTC
.,TRBV5-8,TRBJ2-7,13,.,CASSLSLSYEQYF,TGTGCCAGCAGCTTAAGCCTATCTTACGAGCAGTACTTC
.,TRBV27,TRBJ2-7,13,TRBD1,CASSFGQGAEQYF,TGTGCCAGCAGTTTTGGACAGGGCGCCGAGCAGTACTTC
once,TRBV19,TRBJ2-7,14,TRBD1,CASSLGTGVYEQYF,TGTGCCAGTAGTTTGGGGACAGGGGTCTACGAGCAGTACTTC
.,TRBV5-6,TRBJ2-5,19,TRBD2,CASSPSLPGLAGRGETQYF,TGTGCCAGCAGCCCATCTCTCCCGGGACTAGCGGGTCGCGGTGAGACCCAGTACTTC
.,TRBV30,TRBJ2-3,11,.,CAWTGPDTQYF,TGTGCCTGGACAGGTCCAGATACGCAGTATTTT
.,TRBV5-5,TRBJ2-4,16,TRBD1,CASSFLGQVAKNIQYF,TGTGCCAGCAGCTTCTTGGGACAGGTGGCCAAAAACATTCAGTACTTC
.,TRBV27,TRBJ2-1,16,TRBD2,CASSLLTSGGGYEQFF,TGTGCCAGCAGTTTATTGACTAGCGGGGGGGGATATGAGCAGTTCTTC
.,TRBV7-2,TRBJ2-7,15,TRBD1,CASSLGTGRYYEQYF,TGTGCCAGCAGCCTTGGGACAGGCAGATACTACGAGCAGTACTTC
few,TRBV19,TRBJ2-7,14,.,CASSLTVGADEQYF,TGTGCCAGTAGTCTGACAGTGGGGGCCGACGAGCAGTACTTC
.,TRBV5-1,TRBJ1-1,13,.,CASSYGGNTEAFF,TGCGCCAGCTCATACGGGGGAAACACTGAAGCTTTCTTT
.,TRBV9,TRBJ2-7,13,.,CASSDGGLYEQYF,TGTGCCAGCAGCGACGGGGGCCTCTACGAGCAGTACTTC
.,TRBV27,TRBJ1-5,15,.,CASSLSFDSNQPQHF,TGTGCCAGCAGTTTATCGTTCGATAGCAATCAGCCCCAGCATTTT
.,TRBV28,TRBJ2-7,13,TRBD1,CASSRTGNYEQYF,TGTGCCAGCAGTCGGACAGGGAACTACGAGCAGTACTTC
.,TRBV5-8,TRBJ2-7,13,TRBD1,CASSTGQGYEQYF,TGTGCCAGCAGCACGGGACAGGGGTACGAGCAGTACTTC